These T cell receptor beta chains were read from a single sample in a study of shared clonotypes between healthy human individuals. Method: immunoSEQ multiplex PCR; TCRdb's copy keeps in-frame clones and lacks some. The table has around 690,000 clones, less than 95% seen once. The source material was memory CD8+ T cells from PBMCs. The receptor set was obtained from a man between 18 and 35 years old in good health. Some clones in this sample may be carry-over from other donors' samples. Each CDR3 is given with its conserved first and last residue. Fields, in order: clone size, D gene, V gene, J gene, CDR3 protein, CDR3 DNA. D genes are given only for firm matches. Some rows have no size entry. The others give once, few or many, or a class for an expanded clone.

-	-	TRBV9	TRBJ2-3	CASSPHRVSTDTQYF	TGTGCCAGCAGCCCCCACAGGGTGAGCACAGATACGCAGTATTTT
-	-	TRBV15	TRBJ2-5	CATSTTQGLQTQYF	TGTGCCACCAGCACCACACAGGGTCTGCAGACCCAGTACTTC
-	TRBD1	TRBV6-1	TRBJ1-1	CASSEVWDRGTEAFF	TGTGCCAGCAGTGAAGTTTGGGACAGGGGGACTGAAGCTTTCTTT
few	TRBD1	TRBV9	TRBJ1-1	CASSPMTGEAFF	TGTGCCAGCAGCCCAATGACAGGGGAAGCTTTCTTT
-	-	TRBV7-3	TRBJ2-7	CASSLTQGYEQYF	TGTGCCAGCAGCTTAACCCAGGGCTACGAGCAGTACTTC
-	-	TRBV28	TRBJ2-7	CASSPLGDYEQYF	TGTGCCAGCAGTCCATTGGGTGACTACGAGCAGTACTTC
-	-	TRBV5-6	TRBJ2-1	CASSIPQAGGFYYNEQFF	TGTGCCAGCAGCATACCACAAGCGGGCGGGTTTTACTACAATGAGCAGTTCTTC
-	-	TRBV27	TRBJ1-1	CASSEGRGIGASEAFF	TGTGCCAGCAGCGAGGGACGTGGAATTGGGGCCTCCGAAGCTTTCTTT
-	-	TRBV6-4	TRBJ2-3	CASHGGGLTDTQYF	TGTGCCAGCCATGGGGGAGGATTGACAGATACGCAGTATTTT
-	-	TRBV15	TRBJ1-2	CATSSSGVDGYTF	TGTGCCACCAGCTCGTCAGGGGTTGACGGCTACACCTTC
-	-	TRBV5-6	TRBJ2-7	CASSPNGNEQYF	TGTGCCAGCAGCCCGAACGGTAACGAGCAGTACTTC
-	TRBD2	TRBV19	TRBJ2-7	CASSIDRLSGRSPYEQYF	TGTGCCAGTAGTATAGATCGGTTAAGCGGGAGGTCCCCCTACGAGCAGTACTTC
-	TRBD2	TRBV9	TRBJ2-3	CASSVDFAGGESDTQYF	TGTGCCAGCAGCGTAGATTTCGCGGGAGGGGAATCGGATACGCAGTATTTT
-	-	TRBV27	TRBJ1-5	CASRAGIGNQPQHF	TGTGCCAGCAGAGCCGGGATTGGCAATCAGCCCCAGCATTTT
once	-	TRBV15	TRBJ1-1	CATSRDLTSRGEAFF	TGTGCCACCAGCAGAGATTTAACCTCCAGGGGTGAAGCTTTCTTT
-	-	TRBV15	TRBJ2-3	CATSRGGRETDTQYF	TGTGCCACCAGCAGAGGGGGCCGCGAGACAGATACGCAGTATTTT